This T cell receptor beta chain stems from a study of shared clonotypes between healthy human individuals. Study-level points and caveats: It was observed that 5% to 6% of naive CD4 clonotypes were shared across several donors.

The CDR3 spans 16 residues. V shed 3 bases, J shed 5 bases, and the junction held 4 bases outside the gene matches. CDR1 and CDR2 from the germline V gene are MNHNS and SASEGT. Points on this clone: Its antigen is undetermined.

The naive CD8 subset, CD45RO-negative cells positively selected for CCR7, excluded terminally differentiated effector memory CD45RA+ cells. Each sorted subset replicate got 200 ng genomic DNA, around 29,000 genomes. Clones were sequenced by immunoSEQ multiplex PCR, and TCRdb holds only the in-frame ones, with some missing. The sample carries about 2,100,000 clones, about 93% recorded once. This receptor was identified in a man aged 18 to 30 in good health. Some clones in this sample may be carry-over from other donors' samples. The V call is TRBV6-1, the J call TRBJ2-1, with 13 bases identical to TRBD2. Input material: naive CD8+ T cells from PBMCs. CDR3 sequence: CASSDGTSGVNNEQFF. CDR3 sequence (DNA): TGTGCCAGCAGTGACGGGACTAGCGGGGTAAACAATGAGCAGTTCTTC.